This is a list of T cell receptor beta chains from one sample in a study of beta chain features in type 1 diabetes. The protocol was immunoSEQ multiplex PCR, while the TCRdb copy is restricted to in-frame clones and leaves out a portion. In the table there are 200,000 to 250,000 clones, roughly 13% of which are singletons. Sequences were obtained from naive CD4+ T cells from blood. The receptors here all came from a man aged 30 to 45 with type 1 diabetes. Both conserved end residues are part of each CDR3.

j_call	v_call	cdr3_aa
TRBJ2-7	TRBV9	CASSLAGTGAYEQYF
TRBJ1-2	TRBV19	CASSGTVYGYTF
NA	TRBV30	CALQGTTTEQYF
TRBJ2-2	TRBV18	CASSPITSGITGELFF
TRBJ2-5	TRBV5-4	CASSLGAPGETQYF
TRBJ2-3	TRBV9	CASSVGARGTDTQYF
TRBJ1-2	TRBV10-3	CAISPGQGRSGYTF
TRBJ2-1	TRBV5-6	CASSSSGLAGRNEQFF
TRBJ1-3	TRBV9	CASSVGQGAGNTIYF
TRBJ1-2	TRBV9	CASSGTGPYGYTF
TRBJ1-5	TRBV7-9	CASSQQGGDQPQHF
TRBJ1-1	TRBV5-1	CASRTDSLNTEAFF
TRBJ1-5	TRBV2	CASTGGTGADQPQHF
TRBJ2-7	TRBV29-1	CSVEDGNRGYEQYF
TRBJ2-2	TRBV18	CASSPDRNTGELFF
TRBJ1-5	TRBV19	CASNEKGVVQPQHF